This TCR beta chain was recorded in a study of blood T cell repertoires in COVID-19. On the study more broadly: The samples span acute and convalescent COVID-19 from the United States, Italy and Spain. The cDNA or gDNA used as material had been derived from T cells, B-cell-depleted T cells, or PBMCs.

The germline V gene encodes CDR1 LNHDA and CDR2 SQIVND (reference sequence). The J segment lost 4 bases and the V segment lost 5 bases, leaving 10 bases of the junction unmatched. CDR3 length: 16 residues. Per the original methods: Amplification from reference gene primers served as the basis for estimated nucleated cell counts. The data were produced by immunoSEQ multiplex PCR, yet TCRdb's version contains in-frame clones alone and is incomplete. V and J calls and clone size are given by that table; D and trimming were obtained from the DNA. The repertoire holds more than 85,000 clones, with about nine tenths as singletons.

This receptor was identified in a man between 65 and 85 years old with acute or convalescent COVID-19. The material sequenced was peripheral blood. The chain has TRBV19 and TRBJ2-7, with 11 bases identical to TRBD1. CDR3 nucleotides: TGTGCCAGTAGTCGTTTTGGGACAGGGGGAACTTACGAGCAGTACTTC. Translated: CASSRFGTGGTYEQYF.